Presented here are 10 T cell receptor beta chains from one specimen sequenced in a study of blood T cell repertoires in COVID-19. Profiling relied on immunoSEQ multiplex PCR, and the TCRdb table lists in-frame clones only, not all of them. Among 350,000 or so clones, approximately 89% were seen once, and the ten largest hold more than 9%. What was sequenced was peripheral blood. The receptor source for this set is a woman between 25 and 40 years old with COVID-19, enrolled during active disease.

This rearrangement joins TRBV28 to TRBJ1-2, with 9 nucleotides matching TRBD1. CDR1 and CDR2 from the germline V gene are MDHEN and SYDVKM. V lost 7 bases and J lost 6; bases outside the gene matches: 12. This CDR3 has 15 residues. The CDR3 region has the DNA TGTGCCAGCAAAGGCGGAGACAGGGGGTCGGATGGCTACACCTTC. Amino acids: CASKGGDRGSDGYTF.

The chain has TRBV6-5 and TRBJ2-7; TRBD2 aligns across 10 bases. Losses at the gene ends were 2 bases for V and 5 bases for J; bases not matched to a gene: 9. The CDR3 covers 16 residues. CDR1 and CDR2 (germline): MNHEY, SVGAGI. CDR3 protein: CASSYAGLAEGDEQYF. CDR3 coding DNA: TGTGCCAGCAGTTACGCCGGACTAGCGGAGGGGGACGAGCAGTACTTC.

This clone was seen a few times. This chain uses TRBV5-4 with TRBJ1-2; D is possibly TRBD1 (5 bases). With 1 base removed from V and 2 bases from J, the gap between germline ends came to 9 bases. CDR1 and CDR2 from the germline V gene are SGHNT and YYREEE (reference sequence). The CDR3 extends over 14 amino acids. The CDR3 is CASSLTGQNYGYTF. The CDR3 bases are TGTGCCAGCAGCTTGACAGGACAAAACTATGGCTACACCTTC.

This rearrangement joins TRBV5-6 to TRBJ1-6, with 9 bases lining up with TRBD1. The CDR3 loop spans 15 amino acids. Germline V CDR1 and CDR2: SGHDT, YYEEEE. Trimming cost V 1 base and J 5 bases; bases outside gene matches: 1. The CDR3 loop reads CASSLWDRDNSPLHF. Written as DNA, the CDR3 is TGTGCCAGCAGCTTGTGGGACAGGGATAATTCACCCCTCCACTTT.

The count of this clone is one. The chain employs TRBV2 and TRBJ1-3; weak D call: TRBD1 (5 bases). Trimming took off 6 bases at V and 4 bases at J, with 16 bases between the two ends. The CDR3 runs 15 residues. Germline values: CDR1 SNHLY, CDR2 FYNNEI. The CDR3 sequence: CASSSAGYLGNTIYF. Written as DNA, the CDR3 is TGTGCCAGCAGCTCCGCAGGGTATCTCGGAAACACCATATATTTT.

This clone was detected ten times or more. J is TRBJ1-5 and V is TRBV6-1; 8 bases align to TRBD1. The germline V gene encodes CDR1 MNHNS and CDR2 SASEGT. J gave up 8 bases and V 0 bases, and 6 bases lay outside the gene matches. There are 15 residues in the CDR3. Written as DNA, the CDR3 is TGTGCCAGCAGTGAAGCGGAGGCAGGGGGCAAGCCCCAGCATTTT. It is translated as CASSEAEAGGKPQHF.

This clone was seen just once. The chain recombines TRBV29-1 with TRBJ2-7; 8 bases map to TRBD2. This CDR3 is 13 amino acids long. Trimming removed 7 bases from V and 2 bases from J; junction bases left unmatched: 7. From germline, CDR1 is SQVTM and CDR2 ANQGSEA. CDR3 region: CSAGGQGAYEQYF. CDR3 sequence (DNA): TGCAGCGCGGGGGGGCAGGGTGCCTACGAGCAGTACTTC.

Of note for this clone: This sample includes further DNA sequences coding for the same CDR3. V and J are TRBV9 and TRBJ1-2; 7 bases are a match to TRBD1. Trimming removed 0 bases from V and 1 base from J; junction bases left unmatched: 3. The CDR3 runs to 15 residues. Germline V gene sequence: CDR1 SGDLS, CDR2 YYNGEE. The CDR3 sequence: CASSVAPGGNYGYTF. The CDR3 nucleotides are TGTGCCAGCAGCGTAGCTCCAGGGGGTAACTATGGCTACACCTTC.

The gene calls are TRBV10-2 and TRBJ2-5, with 10 bases matching TRBD2. The CDR3 has 14 residues. Germline V lookup: CDR1 WSHSY, CDR2 SAAADI. V trimming: 7 bases; J trimming: 6 bases; junction bases outside the gene matches: 8. For the CDR3, the DNA is TGCGCCAGCATACCAGCGGGAGGGATGAAGACCCAGTACTTC. It is translated as CASIPAGGMKTQYF.

The rearrangement joins TRBV29-1 to TRBJ2-1; 10 nucleotides align to TRBD2. V shed 4 bases, J shed 8 bases, and the junction held 11 bases outside the gene matches. Germline loops: CDR1 SQVTM, CDR2 ANQGSEA. The CDR3 sequence is 15 residues long. CDR3 nucleotide sequence: TGCAGCGTTGCAATTGCTAGCGGGAGTTTCGATGAGCAGTTCTTC. Protein product: CSVAIASGSFDEQFF.